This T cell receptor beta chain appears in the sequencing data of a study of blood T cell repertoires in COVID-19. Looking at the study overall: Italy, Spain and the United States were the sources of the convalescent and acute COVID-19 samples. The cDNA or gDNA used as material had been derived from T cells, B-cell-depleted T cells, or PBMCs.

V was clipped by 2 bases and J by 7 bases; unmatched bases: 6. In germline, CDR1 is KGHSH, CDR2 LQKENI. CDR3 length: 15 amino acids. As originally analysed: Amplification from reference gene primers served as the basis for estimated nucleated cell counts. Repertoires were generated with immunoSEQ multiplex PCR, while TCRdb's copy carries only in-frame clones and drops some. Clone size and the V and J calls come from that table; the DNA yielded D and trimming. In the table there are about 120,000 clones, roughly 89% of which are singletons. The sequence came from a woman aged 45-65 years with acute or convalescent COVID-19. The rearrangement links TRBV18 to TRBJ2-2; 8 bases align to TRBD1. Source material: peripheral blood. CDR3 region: CASSPLDREHGELFF. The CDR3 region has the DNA TGTGCCAGCTCACCATTGGACAGGGAACACGGGGAGCTGTTTTTT.